This T cell receptor beta chain came from a study of shared clonotypes between healthy human individuals. Sequencing was performed with immunoSEQ multiplex PCR; in TCRdb, only in-frame clones are kept and a portion is missing. The sample shows some 2,100,000 clones, approximately 94% of them seen only once. CDR1 is PRHDT and CDR2 is FYEKMQ in the germline V gene (reference sequence). The CDR3 is 15 amino acids. The V gene lost 8 bases and the J gene lost 4 bases, with 21 bases spanning the gap. Cells designated naive CD8 were CD45RO-negative and were positively selected for CCR7, with terminally differentiated effector memory CD45RA+ cells excluded. Regarding the study as a whole: When naive CD4 clonotypes were compared across a few donors, around 4.6% were shared.

About this clone itself: Its matching antigen is unknown.

The receptor comes from a man between 18 and 35 years old in good health. Some clones in this sample may be carry-over from other donors' samples. V and J are TRBV13 and TRBJ2-7; possible D gene TRBD2, 5 bases. Specimen: naive CD8+ T cells from PBMCs. The CDR3 protein is CASGEGTREEYEQYF. The CDR3 DNA is TGTGCCAGCGGCGAAGGTACTAGGGAAGAATACGAGCAGTACTTC.